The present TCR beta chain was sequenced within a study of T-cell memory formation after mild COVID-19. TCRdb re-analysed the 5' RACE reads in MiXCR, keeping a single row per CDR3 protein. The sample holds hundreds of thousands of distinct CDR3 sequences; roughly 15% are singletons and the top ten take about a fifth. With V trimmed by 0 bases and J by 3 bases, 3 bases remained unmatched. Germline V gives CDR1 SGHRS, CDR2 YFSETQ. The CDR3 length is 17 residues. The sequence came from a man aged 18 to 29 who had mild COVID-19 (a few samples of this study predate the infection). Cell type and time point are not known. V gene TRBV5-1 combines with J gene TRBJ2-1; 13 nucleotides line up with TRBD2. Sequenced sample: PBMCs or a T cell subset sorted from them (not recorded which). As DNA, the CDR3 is TGCGCCAGCAGCTTGGGTAGGACTAGCGGGGGCTACAATGAGCAGTTCTTC. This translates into CASSLGRTSGGYNEQFF.